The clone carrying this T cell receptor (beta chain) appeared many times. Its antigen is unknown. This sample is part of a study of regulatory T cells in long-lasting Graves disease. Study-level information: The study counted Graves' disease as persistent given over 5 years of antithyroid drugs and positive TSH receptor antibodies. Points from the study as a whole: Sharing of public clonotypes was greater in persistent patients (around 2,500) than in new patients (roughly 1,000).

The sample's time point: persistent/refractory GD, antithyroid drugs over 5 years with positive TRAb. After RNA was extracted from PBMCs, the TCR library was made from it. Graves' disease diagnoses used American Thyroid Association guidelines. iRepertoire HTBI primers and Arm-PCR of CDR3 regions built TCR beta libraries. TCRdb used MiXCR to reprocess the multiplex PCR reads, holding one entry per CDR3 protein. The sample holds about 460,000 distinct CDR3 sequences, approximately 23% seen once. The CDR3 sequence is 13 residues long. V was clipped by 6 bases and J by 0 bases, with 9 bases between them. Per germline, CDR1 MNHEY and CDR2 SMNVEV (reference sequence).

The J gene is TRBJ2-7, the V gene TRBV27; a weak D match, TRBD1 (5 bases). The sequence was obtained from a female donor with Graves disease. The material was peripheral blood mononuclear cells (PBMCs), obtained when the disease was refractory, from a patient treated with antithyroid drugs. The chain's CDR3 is CASSTTASYEQYF. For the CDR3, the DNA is TGTGCCAGCAGCACGACAGCCTCCTACGAGCAGTACTTC.